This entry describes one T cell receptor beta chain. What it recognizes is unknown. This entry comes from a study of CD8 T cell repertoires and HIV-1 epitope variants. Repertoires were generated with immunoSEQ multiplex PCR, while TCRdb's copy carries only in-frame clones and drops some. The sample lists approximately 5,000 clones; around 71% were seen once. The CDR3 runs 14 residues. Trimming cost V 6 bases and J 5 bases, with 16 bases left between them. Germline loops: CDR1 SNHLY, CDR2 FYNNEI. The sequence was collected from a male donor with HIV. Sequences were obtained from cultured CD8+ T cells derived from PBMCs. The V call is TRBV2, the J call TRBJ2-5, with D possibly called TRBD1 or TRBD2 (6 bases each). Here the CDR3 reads CASRGFTGRETQYF. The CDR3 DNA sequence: TGTGCCAGCAGGGGCTTCACAGGGAGGGAGACCCAGTACTTC.